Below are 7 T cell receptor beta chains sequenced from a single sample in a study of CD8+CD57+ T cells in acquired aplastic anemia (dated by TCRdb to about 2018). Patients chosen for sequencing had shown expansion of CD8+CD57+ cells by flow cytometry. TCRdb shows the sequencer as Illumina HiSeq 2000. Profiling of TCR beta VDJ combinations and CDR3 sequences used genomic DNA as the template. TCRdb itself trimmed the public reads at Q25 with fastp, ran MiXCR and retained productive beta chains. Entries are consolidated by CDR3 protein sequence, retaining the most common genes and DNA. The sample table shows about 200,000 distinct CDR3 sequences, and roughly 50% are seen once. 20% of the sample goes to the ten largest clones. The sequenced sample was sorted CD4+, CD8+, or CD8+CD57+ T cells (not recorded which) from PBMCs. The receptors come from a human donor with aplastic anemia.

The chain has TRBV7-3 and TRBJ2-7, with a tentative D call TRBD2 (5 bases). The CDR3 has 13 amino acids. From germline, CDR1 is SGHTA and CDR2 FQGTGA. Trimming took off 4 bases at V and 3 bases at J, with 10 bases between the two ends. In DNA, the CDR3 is TGTGCCAGCAGCTCTTACGGGATCTACGAGCAGTACTTC. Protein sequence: CASSSYGIYEQYF.

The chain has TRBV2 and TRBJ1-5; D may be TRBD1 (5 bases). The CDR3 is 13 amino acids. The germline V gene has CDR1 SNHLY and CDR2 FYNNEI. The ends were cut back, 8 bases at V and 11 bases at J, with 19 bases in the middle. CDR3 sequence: CASGDGGEETQHF. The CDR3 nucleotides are TGTGCCAGCGGGGACGGGGGGGAAGAGACCCAGCATTTT.

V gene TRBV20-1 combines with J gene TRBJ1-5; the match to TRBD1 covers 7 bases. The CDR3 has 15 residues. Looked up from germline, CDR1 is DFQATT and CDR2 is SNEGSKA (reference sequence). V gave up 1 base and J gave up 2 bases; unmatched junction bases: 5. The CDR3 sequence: CSARGSTGGNQPQHF. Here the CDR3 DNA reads TGCAGTGCTAGAGGAAGTACAGGGGGCAATCAGCCCCAGCATTTT.

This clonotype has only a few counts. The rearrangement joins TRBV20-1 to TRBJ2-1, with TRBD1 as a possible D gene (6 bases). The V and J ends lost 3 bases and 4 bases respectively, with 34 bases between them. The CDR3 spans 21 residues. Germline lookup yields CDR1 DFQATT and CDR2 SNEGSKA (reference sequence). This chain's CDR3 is CSARLTGFTSTPRGGYNEQFF. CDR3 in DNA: TGCAGTGCTAGGTTAACAGGATTTACCTCTACACCCCGAGGGGGTTACAATGAGCAGTTCTTC.

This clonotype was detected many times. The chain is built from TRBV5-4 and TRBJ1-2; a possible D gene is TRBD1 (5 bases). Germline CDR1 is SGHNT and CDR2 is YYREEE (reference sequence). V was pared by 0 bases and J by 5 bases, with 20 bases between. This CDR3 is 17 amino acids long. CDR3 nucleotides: TGTGCCAGCAGCTTGGTTAACAGGCGGGTAGATAGTTATGGCTACACCTTC. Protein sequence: CASSLVNRRVDSYGYTF. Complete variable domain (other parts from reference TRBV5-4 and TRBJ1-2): ETGVTQSPTHLIKTRGQQVTLRCSSQSGHNTVSWYQQALGQGPQFIFQYYREEENGRGNFPPRFSGLQFPNYSSELNVNALELDDSALYLCASSLVNRRVDSYGYTFGSGTRLTVV.

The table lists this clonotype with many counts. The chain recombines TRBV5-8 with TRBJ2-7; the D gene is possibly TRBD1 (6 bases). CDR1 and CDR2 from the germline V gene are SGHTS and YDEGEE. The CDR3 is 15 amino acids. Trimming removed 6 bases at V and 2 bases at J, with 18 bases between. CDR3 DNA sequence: TGTGCCAGCACCCCCACGTTGACAGGAACCTACGAGCAGTACTTC. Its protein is CASTPTLTGTYEQYF.

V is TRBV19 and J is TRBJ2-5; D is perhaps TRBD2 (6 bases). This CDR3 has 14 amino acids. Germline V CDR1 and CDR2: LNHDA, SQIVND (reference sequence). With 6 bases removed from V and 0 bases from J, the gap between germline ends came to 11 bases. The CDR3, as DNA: TGTGCCAGTAGGGCGGGGAATTACCAAGAGACCCAGTACTTC. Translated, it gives CASRAGNYQETQYF.